This T cell receptor (beta chain) was observed in a study of cytomegalovirus exposure and HLA in healthy donors. Findings and limits, study-wide: According to a later analysis, TCR clusters from the first cohort tended to co-occur in the roughly 110 validation repertoires.

Germline loops: CDR1 SGHDT, CDR2 YYEEEE. CDR3 length equals 14 residues. Losses at the gene ends were 1 base for V and 3 bases for J; bases not matched to a gene: 2. The method was immunoSEQ multiplex PCR; TCRdb's version includes in-frame clones alone and lacks a portion of them. The table has 160,000 or so clones, around nine tenths seen once. As concerns this clone: Its antigen remains unidentified.

Separate from the approximately 670-subject first cohort was the approximately 130-subject validation cohort, to which the donors belonged. The TCR was taken from a woman aged 25 to 39 in good health and CMV-seronegative. Sequencing input: PBMCs. The chain combines TRBV5-6 with TRBJ2-7; 9 nucleotides agree with TRBD1. The CDR3 DNA follows: TGTGCCAGCAGCTTGACAGGGGGCAACTACGAGCAGTACTTC. Protein sequence: CASSLTGGNYEQYF.